Presented here are 14 T cell receptor beta chains from one specimen sequenced in a study of siplizumab effects on memory and regulatory T cells. TCRdb's table, derived via immunoSEQ multiplex PCR, lists solely in-frame clones and lacks some. The table lists some 110,000 clones, about 93% of them singletons. The sample was CD4+ T cells sorted from blood. Every receptor here comes from a human donor in good health.

The rearrangement links TRBV7-9 to TRBJ1-6; D uncertain. V was cut by 4 bases and J by 4 bases, with 5 bases left in between. Germline CDR1 reads SEHNR; CDR2 reads FQNEAQ (reference sequence). The CDR3 has 13 amino acids. CDR3 sequence reads: CASSSLYNSPLHF. The CDR3 bases are TGTGCCAGCAGCTCCCTGTATAATTCACCCCTCCACTTT. Full variable domain (outside the CDR3, taken from reference TRBV7-9 and TRBJ1-6): DTGVSQNPRHKITKRGQNVTFRCDPISEHNRLYWYRQTLGQGPEFLTYFQNEAQLEKSRLLSDRFSAERPKGSFSTLEIQRTEQGDSAMYLCASSSLYNSPLHFGNGTRLTVT.

The chain uses TRBV4-1 and TRBJ2-3; D might be TRBD1 (6 bases). The CDR3 contains 17 residues. Trimming left V 2 bases short and J 2 bases short, with 17 bases between. Germline lookup yields CDR1 MGHRA and CDR2 YSYEKL. CDR3 DNA sequence: TGCGCCAGCAGCCAAAGCCCCGACAGGTCTTTCACAGATACGCAGTATTTT. Encoded protein: CASSQSPDRSFTDTQYF.

This sequence joins TRBV6-4 and TRBJ1-5, with TRBD1 as a possible D gene (5 bases). In germline, CDR1 is MRHNA, CDR2 SNTAGT. This CDR3 comprises 15 residues. V lost 10 bases to trimming and J lost 5 bases, with 21 bases between them. The CDR3 bases are TGTGCCACCCGAGATACCGCCGGGGGGGATCAGCCCCAGCATTTT. As protein: CATRDTAGGDQPQHF.

In DNA, the CDR3 is TGCGCCAGCAGGCGCGCTCCGGAGGGGAACACTGAAGCTTTCTTT. Translated, it gives CASRRAPEGNTEAFF. The rearrangement uses TRBV5-1 and TRBJ1-1; D gene ambiguous. This CDR3 is 15 amino acids long. Germline lookup yields CDR1 SGHRS and CDR2 YFSETQ. The V end lost 5 bases, the J end lost 1 base, and 15 bases lay between the germline ends.

This chain links TRBV5-6 with TRBJ2-7; possibly TRBD1 or TRBD2 for D (6 bases each). V lost 4 bases and J lost 6, with 20 bases in between. This CDR3 comprises 15 residues. Per the germline V gene, CDR1 is SGHDT and CDR2 is YYEEEE. The CDR3 loop is CASSHLRQGTGEQYF. CDR3 nucleotides: TGTGCCAGCAGCCACCTCCGGCAGGGGACTGGCGAGCAGTACTTC.

This chain links TRBV18 with TRBJ2-7; D is unclear. V lost 0 bases to trimming and J lost 4 bases, with 7 bases between them. The germline gives CDR1 KGHSH, CDR2 LQKENI. The CDR3 totals 13 residues. CDR3 sequence reads: CASSPPGIYEQYF. In DNA form, the CDR3 reads TGTGCCAGCTCACCACCAGGGATTTACGAGCAGTACTTC.

V usage is TRBV5-1 and J usage is TRBJ1-1, with D unclear. This CDR3 is built from 15 residues. Germline V CDR1 and CDR2: SGHRS, YFSETQ. V gave up 3 bases and J gave up 2 bases, with 14 bases separating them. CDR3 region: CASSSRGQQNTEAFF. In DNA form, the CDR3 reads TGCGCCAGCAGCTCGAGAGGGCAGCAAAACACTGAAGCTTTCTTT.

The chain links TRBV11-2 to TRBJ2-3; D not resolved. Germline V gene lookup returns CDR1 SGHAT and CDR2 FQNNGV. V dropped 4 bases and J dropped 6 bases, with 17 bases sitting between them. This CDR3 region has 15 residues. DNA for the CDR3: TGTGCCAGCAGCTCCTCCGGAGCTATTCCCGATACGCAGTATTTT. Protein sequence: CASSSSGAIPDTQYF.

V and J are TRBV19 and TRBJ1-2; 7 positions agree with TRBD1. This CDR3 contains 16 residues. In germline, CDR1 is LNHDA, CDR2 SQIVND (reference sequence). With V trimmed by 6 bases and J by 0 bases, 10 bases remained unmatched. The CDR3 coding sequence is TGTGCCAGTAGGCGACAGGGCCGCACGACTAACTATGGCTACACCTTC. Translation gives CASRRQGRTTNYGYTF.

The chain combines TRBV6-5 with TRBJ2-5; D possibly corresponds to TRBD2 (6 bases). The germline CDR1 and CDR2 sequences are MNHEY and SVGAGI. V was trimmed by 8 bases and J by 0 bases, leaving 10 bases between them. The CDR3 length is 13 residues. CDR3 amino acids: CASWRAYQETQYF. The CDR3 DNA sequence: TGTGCCAGCTGGAGGGCGTACCAAGAGACCCAGTACTTC.

Points on this clone: One end of the junction varies from germline; a read error may be responsible. The DNA for the CDR3 is TGTGCCGCCAGCAGGGGGAGCGAAGAGACCCAGTACTTC. It yields the protein CAASRGSEETQYF. This rearrangement joins TRBV15 to TRBJ2-5; 7 bases agree with TRBD1. The germline V gene encodes CDR1 LNHNV and CDR2 YYDKDF (reference sequence). This CDR3 is 13 amino acids long.

The rearrangement joins TRBV27 to TRBJ1-5; no clear D gene. CDR1 and CDR2 from the germline V gene are MNHEY and SMNVEV (reference sequence). This CDR3 has 13 residues. V lost 4 bases, J lost 7 bases, and 11 bases lay in between. This CDR3 is CASSYAVGQPQHF. CDR3 sequence (DNA): TGTGCCAGCAGTTACGCGGTCGGGCAGCCCCAGCATTTT.

V usage is TRBV10-2 and J usage is TRBJ1-1, with 10 positions matching TRBD1. The CDR3 extends over 14 amino acids. Germline V CDR1 and CDR2: WSHSY, SAAADI. The junction had 3 bases not matched to a gene; V was cut back by 5 bases and J by 3 bases. CDR3 in DNA: TGCGCCAGCAGTTACGGGACAGGGGACACTGAAGCTTTCTTT. Translating gives CASSYGTGDTEAFF.

The V and J genes are TRBV7-2 and TRBJ2-3, with unresolved D. The length of the CDR3 is 17 residues. Trimming took 0 bases from V and 1 from J, leaving 14 bases between them. Germline CDR1 is SGHTA and CDR2 is FQGNSA. The CDR3 DNA sequence: TGTGCCAGCAGCTTAGCCTCGACTTGGGGTGGCACAGATACGCAGTATTTT. It specifies CASSLASTWGGTDTQYF.